These 31 T cell receptor beta chains share one sample of origin, sequenced in a study of blood T cell repertoires in COVID-19. Produced via immunoSEQ multiplex PCR; TCRdb's table is partial and in-frame only. The table includes about 130,000 clones, about 80% detected once. Source material: peripheral blood. All receptors derive from a woman aged 55-69 years with acute or convalescent COVID-19.

The CDR3 DNA is TGCGCCAGCAGCCAATTCGGGGACAGGTCCCCTAGGGGCACTGAAGCTTTCTTT. Translation: CASSQFGDRSPRGTEAFF. V usage is TRBV4-1 and J usage is TRBJ1-1; the match to TRBD1 covers 8 bases. V shed 2 bases and J 4 bases; nucleotides not matched to a gene: 15. The CDR3 totals 18 residues. The germline CDR1 and CDR2 sequences are MGHRA and YSYEKL.

V is TRBV27 and J is TRBJ1-4; D is undetermined. The length of the CDR3 is 13 residues. Germline V CDR1 and CDR2: MNHEY, SMNVEV (reference sequence). Trimming removed 0 bases at V and 5 bases at J, with 4 bases between. CDR3 bases: TGTGCCAGCAGTTTATCCCGGAATGAAAAACTGTTTTTT. Protein product: CASSLSRNEKLFF.

The chain recombines TRBV29-1 with TRBJ1-4; D remains ambiguous. The CDR3 loop spans 13 amino acids. Germline V gene lookup returns CDR1 SQVTM and CDR2 ANQGSEA. Trimming pared 6 bases from V and 0 bases from J, leaving 8 bases between. CDR3: CSVRGATNEKLFF. The CDR3 DNA follows: TGCAGCGTCCGCGGAGCAACTAATGAAAAACTGTTTTTT.

V is TRBV18 and J is TRBJ2-1; weak D call: TRBD2 (5 bases). CDR3 length: 15 residues. Germline CDR1 is KGHSH and CDR2 is LQKENI. V dropped 1 base and J dropped 4 bases, with 11 bases sitting between them. DNA for the CDR3: TGTGCCAGCTCACCACGGCGGGCAGAGTACAATGAGCAGTTCTTC. It encodes CASSPRRAEYNEQFF.

The rearrangement uses TRBV3-1 (or the pseudogene TRBV3-2) and TRBJ1-1; 9 bases fit TRBD1. Germline V gene sequence: CDR1 LGHDT, CDR2 YNNKEL (reference sequence). V was pared by 7 bases and J by 0 bases, with 6 bases of the junction left unmatched. This CDR3 region has 15 residues. In DNA form, the CDR3 reads TGTGCCAGCACCGGGACAGGGAACATGAACACTGAAGCTTTCTTT. This sequence encodes CASTGTGNMNTEAFF.

The chain combines TRBV12-3 or TRBV12-4 with TRBJ1-2; TRBD1 agrees at 9 bases. The CDR3 consists of 13 residues. V lost 3 bases to trimming and J lost 6 bases; unmatched junction nucleotides: 2. The CDR3 DNA sequence: TGTGCCAGCAGTTTCCGGACAGGGGATGGCTACACCTTC. Its protein is CASSFRTGDGYTF.

CDR3 sequence (DNA): TGCGCCAGCAGCTCCCGCTCTGGGAGCTCTGGAAACACCATATATTTT. This gives the protein CASSSRSGSSGNTIYF. The chain is built from TRBV5-1 and TRBJ1-3; no firm D call. The CDR3 is 16 amino acids. V lost 3 bases to trimming and J lost 0 bases, with 13 bases between them. Germline loops: CDR1 SGHRS, CDR2 YFSETQ.

The genes are TRBV7-8 and TRBJ2-3; D remains unclear. The V gene lost 5 bases and the J gene lost 4 bases, with 19 bases spanning the gap. Germline CDR1 SGHVS, CDR2 FQNEAQ. The CDR3 length is 16 residues. This CDR3 reads CASSLRSERKADTQYF. DNA for the CDR3: TGTGCCAGCAGCCTCCGGTCGGAGAGGAAGGCAGATACGCAGTATTTT. Together with reference TRBV7-8 and TRBJ2-3, the CDR3 gives the full variable domain: GAGVSQSPRYKVAKRGQDVALRCDPISGHVSLFWYQQALGQGPEFLTYFQNEAQLDKSGLPSDRFFAERPEGSVSTLKIQRTQQEDSAVYLCASSLRSERKADTQYFGPGTRLTVL.

The chain couples TRBV5-1 to TRBJ2-3; 9 bases agree with TRBD2. J lost 4 bases, V lost 0 bases, and 6 bases had no gene match. Germline V gives CDR1 SGHRS, CDR2 YFSETQ. This CDR3 is 16 amino acids long. The CDR3 sequence is CASSLGLRGGADTQYF. CDR3 nucleotides: TGCGCCAGCAGCTTGGGGTTGCGGGGGGGCGCAGATACGCAGTATTTT.

The rearrangement links TRBV5-1 to TRBJ2-6, with 8 bases that match TRBD1. This CDR3 is built from 17 residues. Germline lookup yields CDR1 SGHRS and CDR2 YFSETQ. V dropped 3 bases and J dropped 4; count of bases not matched to a gene: 9. The CDR3: CASSYWTGSAGANVLTF. The CDR3 region has the DNA TGCGCCAGCAGCTACTGGACAGGGAGCGCCGGGGCCAACGTCCTGACTTTC.

The chain combines TRBV5-1 with TRBJ2-7, with D possibly TRBD1 on 6 matching bases. This CDR3 contains 14 residues. Germline V gene data show CDR1 as SGHRS and CDR2 as YFSETQ. V was shortened by 0 bases and J by 7 bases, with 14 bases between the two germline ends. CDR3: CASSLVRGSREQYF. The DNA for the CDR3 is TGCGCCAGCAGCTTGGTCAGGGGAAGTAGAGAGCAGTACTTC.

The rearrangement uses TRBV6-5 and TRBJ1-2, with 11 bases aligning to TRBD1. Germline values: CDR1 MNHEY, CDR2 SVGAGI. The CDR3 loop spans 14 amino acids. With 7 bases clipped from V and 5 bases from J, the junction kept 6 bases outside the gene matches. CDR3 residues: CASNPGQGAYGYTF. The CDR3 nucleotides are TGTGCCAGCAACCCTGGACAGGGGGCGTATGGCTACACCTTC.

The chain joins TRBV5-1 to TRBJ1-2; possible D gene TRBD1, 5 bases. V was trimmed by 5 bases and J by 7 bases, leaving 15 bases between them. This CDR3 spans 13 amino acids. Germline V CDR1 and CDR2: SGHRS, YFSETQ. The CDR3 DNA reads TGCGCCAGCAGTTACTCGGGGGATCGTGGCTACACCTTC. Encoded protein: CASSYSGDRGYTF.

This rearrangement joins TRBV3-1 (or the pseudogene TRBV3-2) to TRBJ1-4; D is unclear. Germline values: CDR1 LGHDT, CDR2 YNNKEL (reference sequence). V lost 4 bases and J lost 0, with 12 bases in between. The CDR3 is 16 amino acids. The CDR3 protein is CASSPGLETTNEKLFF. The CDR3 nucleotides are TGTGCCAGCAGCCCTGGACTGGAAACAACTAATGAAAAACTGTTTTTT.

The V and J genes are TRBV7-8 and TRBJ1-2; tentatively, D is TRBD1 (5 bases). The CDR3 has 17 residues. V lost 5 bases and J lost 4, with 23 bases in between. CDR1 SGHVS and CDR2 FQNEAQ come from the germline V gene. The CDR3 nucleotides read TGTGCCAGCAGCCTTGACAGAGCCATGACCTTAACCTATGGCTACACCTTC. Encoded protein: CASSLDRAMTLTYGYTF.

The chain recombines TRBV3-1 (or the pseudogene TRBV3-2) with TRBJ1-2, with TRBD1 matching 7 bases. The CDR3 is 14 residues long. Germline assignment: CDR1 LGHDT and CDR2 YNNKEL (reference sequence). J lost 3 bases, V lost 7 bases, and 8 bases had no gene match. CDR3 region: CASTPGGGDYGYTF. The CDR3 nucleotides are TGTGCCAGCACCCCGGGAGGGGGCGACTATGGCTACACCTTC.

The chain is built from TRBV5-1 and TRBJ1-1; D unresolved. This CDR3 region has 12 residues. Trimming pared 4 bases from V and 4 bases from J, leaving 8 bases between. Germline V gene data show CDR1 as SGHRS and CDR2 as YFSETQ. The CDR3 loop reads CASSPSGTEAFF. For the CDR3, the DNA is TGCGCCAGCAGCCCAAGCGGCACTGAAGCTTTCTTT.

This clone appeared once. The gene calls are TRBV11-2 and TRBJ1-3; possible D gene TRBD1, 5 bases. Germline V gene sequence: CDR1 SGHAT, CDR2 FQNNGV. The ends were cut back, 4 bases at V and 2 bases at J, with 12 bases in the middle. The CDR3 sequence is 15 residues long. CDR3 sequence: CASSSSGGPGNTIYF. The CDR3, as DNA: TGTGCCAGCAGCTCATCGGGGGGTCCTGGAAACACCATATATTTT.

The chain has TRBV2 and TRBJ2-5; 9 nucleotides line up with TRBD1. There are 19 residues in the CDR3. Per the germline V gene, CDR1 is SNHLY and CDR2 is FYNNEI. Losses at the gene ends were 8 bases for V and 2 bases for J; bases not matched to a gene: 21. CDR3 DNA: TGTGCCAGCTGGCCGGGACAGGGATCGCCGGCTAAGAATCAAGAGACCCAGTACTTC. Its translation is CASWPGQGSPAKNQETQYF.

The chain carries TRBV5-5 and TRBJ2-7; TRBD1 might be the D (6 bases). V lost 6 bases, J lost 3 bases, and 19 bases lay in between. Germline values: CDR1 SGHKS, CDR2 YYEKEE (reference sequence). The CDR3 runs to 15 residues. CDR3 sequence reads: CASTAYPGESYEQYF. CDR3 nucleotides: TGTGCCAGCACCGCGTACCCAGGGGAAAGCTACGAGCAGTACTTC.

V usage is TRBV27 and J usage is TRBJ2-7; 7 nucleotides line up with TRBD1. Germline-derived CDR1 and CDR2 are MNHEY and SMNVEV (reference sequence). J lost 5 bases, V lost 8 bases, and 9 bases had no gene match. This CDR3 is built from 13 residues. The CDR3 nucleotides are TGTGCCAGCTTCCGACAGGGTAGCAACGAGCAGTACTTC. It is translated as CASFRQGSNEQYF.

This sequence joins TRBV6-2 or TRBV6-3 and TRBJ1-5; the match to TRBD1 covers 9 bases. Looked up from germline, CDR1 is MNHEY and CDR2 is SVGEGT. Germline trimming cut 4 bases from V and 6 bases from J; bases unmatched to any gene: 7. The CDR3 consists of 15 residues. In DNA, the CDR3 is TGTGCCAGCAGTTTACAGGGGGCCAAGGGTCAGCCCCAGCATTTT. It encodes CASSLQGAKGQPQHF.

V gene TRBV6-5 combines with J gene TRBJ1-2; TRBD1 matches at 11 bases. Germline-derived CDR1 and CDR2 are MNHEY and SVGAGI. Trimming removed 0 bases from V and 3 bases from J; junction bases left unmatched: 3. The CDR3 covers 16 residues. The CDR3 reads CASSYSGQGEDYGYTF. In DNA, the CDR3 is TGTGCCAGCAGTTACTCGGGACAGGGGGAGGACTATGGCTACACCTTC.

V is TRBV19 and J is TRBJ2-1; a weak D match, TRBD1 (6 bases). The CDR3 consists of 15 residues. Between the trimmed V and J ends, which lost 4 bases and 6 bases, there was a span of 16 bases. Germline CDR1 is LNHDA and CDR2 is SQIVND (reference sequence). As DNA, the CDR3 is TGTGCCAGTAGTAAACAGGGTGGTTCCAGCAATGAGCAGTTCTTC. Amino acids: CASSKQGGSSNEQFF. The variable domain in full, with the rest retrieved from reference TRBV19 and TRBJ2-1, is DGGITQSPKYLFRKEGQNVTLSCEQNLNHDAMYWYRQDPGQGLRLIYYSQIVNDFQKGDIAEGYSVSREKKESFPLTVTSAQKNPTAFYLCASSKQGGSSNEQFFGPGTRLTVL.

This chain joins TRBV2 and TRBJ1-5; D not resolved. The V gene lost 2 bases and the J gene lost 0 bases, with 11 bases spanning the gap. Looked up from germline, CDR1 is SNHLY and CDR2 is FYNNEI. The CDR3 contains 16 residues. The CDR3 nucleotides read TGTGCCAGCAGTGAACGGTCTACCCCTAGCAATCAGCCCCAGCATTTT. Protein: CASSERSTPSNQPQHF.

V usage is TRBV2 and J usage is TRBJ1-1; D gene ambiguous. The CDR3 runs 14 residues. Per the germline V gene, CDR1 is SNHLY and CDR2 is FYNNEI. The V end lost 6 bases, the J end lost 4 bases, and 15 bases lay between the germline ends. The CDR3 protein is CASSARVLPTEAFF. CDR3 nucleotide sequence: TGTGCCAGCAGCGCGCGGGTCCTCCCCACTGAAGCTTTCTTT.

Regarding this clone: Other nucleotide sequences from this sample produce the same CDR3. This sequence joins TRBV30 and TRBJ1-1; TRBD1 agrees at 9 bases. With 3 bases clipped from V and 5 bases from J, the junction kept 4 bases outside the gene matches. Germline CDR1 and CDR2: GTSNPN and SVGIG (reference sequence). CDR3 length equals 13 residues. This chain's CDR3 is CAWSRDRGTEAFF. CDR3 DNA: TGTGCCTGGAGCCGAGACAGGGGGACTGAAGCTTTCTTT.

The chain carries TRBV2 and TRBJ1-1; D is perhaps TRBD1 (5 bases). The V and J ends lost 6 bases and 0 bases respectively, with 17 bases between them. Germline CDR1 SNHLY, CDR2 FYNNEI. The CDR3 has 16 residues. CDR3 DNA sequence: TGTGCCAGCAGCGGGGGAGAGGGGCCTATGAACACTGAAGCTTTCTTT. This gives the protein CASSGGEGPMNTEAFF.

The J gene is TRBJ2-5, the V gene TRBV24-1, with TRBD1 as a possible D gene (5 bases). There are 14 residues in the CDR3. Germline loops: CDR1 KGHDR, CDR2 SFDVKD. V was trimmed by 4 bases and J by 2 bases, leaving 10 bases between them. The DNA of the CDR3 is TGTGCCACCAGTGACTCGACAGCACAAGAGACCCAGTACTTC. This translates into CATSDSTAQETQYF.

This chain uses TRBV2 with TRBJ1-4, with TRBD1 matching 10 bases. Germline V gene lookup returns CDR1 SNHLY and CDR2 FYNNEI. This CDR3 has 15 amino acids. With V trimmed by 8 bases and J by 8 bases, 11 bases remained unmatched. CDR3 in amino acids: CASRKMGQGNEKLFF. The CDR3 DNA follows: TGTGCCAGCCGGAAAATGGGACAGGGGAACGAAAAACTGTTTTTT.

This clone appeared a single time. V is TRBV5-6 and J is TRBJ1-2; D gene uncertain. Trimming took off 1 base at V and 8 bases at J, with 9 bases between the two ends. The CDR3 is 12 residues long. CDR1 is SGHDT, CDR2 YYEEEE, per germline. The CDR3 DNA reads as TGTGCCAGCAGCTTGAGGGCGGGAGGCTACACCTTC. It translates to CASSLRAGGYTF.